These 9 T cell receptor beta chains were all obtained from the same sample, sequenced in a study of cytomegalovirus exposure and HLA in healthy donors. Primers: 60 Vbeta forward and 13 Jbeta reverse. Clones were read by immunoSEQ multiplex PCR, and TCRdb kept only the in-frame ones, dropping some. The repertoire holds around 150,000 clones, with nearly 80% as singletons. Specimen: PBMCs. Receptors originate from a male donor in good health and CMV-seronegative.

V gene TRBV18 combines with J gene TRBJ2-7, with 8 bases that match TRBD1. Per germline, CDR1 KGHSH and CDR2 LQKENI. Trimming at V came to 3 bases and at J to 0 bases, leaving 7 bases not matched to a gene. CDR3 length equals 16 residues. The CDR3 DNA reads TGTGCCAGCTCACCGATAGACAGGGGAAGCTCCTACGAGCAGTACTTC. It codes for CASSPIDRGSSYEQYF.

V gene TRBV7-8 combines with J gene TRBJ2-2; 9 nucleotides align to TRBD1. Germline V gene lookup returns CDR1 SGHVS and CDR2 FQNEAQ. After removal of 5 bases from V and 6 bases from J, the junction contained 7 bases not matched to a gene. CDR3 length: 15 amino acids. CDR3 protein: CASSDRQGVAGELFF. CDR3 nucleotides: TGTGCCAGCAGCGATCGACAGGGGGTCGCCGGGGAGCTGTTTTTT. Together with reference TRBV7-8 and TRBJ2-2, the CDR3 gives the full variable domain: GAGVSQSPRYKVAKRGQDVALRCDPISGHVSLFWYQQALGQGPEFLTYFQNEAQLDKSGLPSDRFFAERPEGSVSTLKIQRTQQEDSAVYLCASSDRQGVAGELFFGEGSRLTVL.

The V and J genes are TRBV7-2 and TRBJ1-3, with 8 nucleotides matching TRBD1. Trimming removed 5 bases from V and 0 bases from J; junction bases left unmatched: 3. The CDR3 consists of 15 residues. The V gene's germline CDR1 is SGHTA and CDR2 FQGNSA. This CDR3 reads CASSPDRGSGNTIYF. The CDR3 nucleotides are TGTGCCAGCAGCCCAGACAGGGGCTCTGGAAACACCATATATTTT.

V and J are TRBV27 and TRBJ2-1, with 10 bases lining up with TRBD1. The CDR3 consists of 15 residues. The ends lost 4 bases at V and 2 bases at J; junction bases unmatched: 2. Germline CDR1 is MNHEY and CDR2 is SMNVEV (reference sequence). The CDR3 protein is CASSSGQGPYNEQFF. The CDR3 DNA is TGTGCCAGCAGTTCGGGACAGGGGCCCTACAATGAGCAGTTCTTC.

V usage is TRBV6-4 and J usage is TRBJ1-6; D perhaps matches TRBD1 (6 bases). CDR3 size: 15 residues. CDR1 and CDR2 from the germline V gene are MRHNA and SNTAGT. The V gene lost 0 bases and the J gene lost 9 bases, with 12 bases spanning the gap. In nucleotides, the CDR3 is TGTGCCAGCAGTGACTCGACACAGGGTTTTTCACCCCTCCACTTT. Translating gives CASSDSTQGFSPLHF.

The J gene is TRBJ2-7, the V gene TRBV11-3, with TRBD1 as a possible D gene (6 bases). This CDR3 has 13 residues. The germline V gene encodes CDR1 SGHNT and CDR2 YENEEA. V lost 7 bases, J lost 5 bases, and 15 bases lay in between. The CDR3 is CASKRTGFHEQYF. The CDR3 bases are TGTGCCAGCAAGAGAACAGGGTTCCACGAGCAGTACTTC.

This chain connects TRBV11-2 to TRBJ1-2; D remains ambiguous. CDR3 length: 12 residues. The V gene's germline CDR1 is SGHAT and CDR2 FQNNGV. V lost 5 bases, J lost 9 bases, and 13 bases lay in between. Here the CDR3 reads CASSIAKASYTF. The CDR3 DNA sequence: TGTGCCAGCAGCATTGCCAAAGCCAGCTACACCTTC.

The CDR3 here is CASILRQGAWNEQFF. The CDR3 nucleotides read TGTGCCAGCATTCTCCGACAGGGGGCTTGGAATGAGCAGTTCTTC. The V and J genes are TRBV6-5 and TRBJ2-1; 10 nucleotides match TRBD1. Trimming at V came to 7 bases and at J to 7 bases, leaving 10 bases not matched to a gene. CDR1 MNHEY and CDR2 SVGAGI come from the germline V gene. The CDR3 sequence is 15 residues long.

This chain joins TRBV27 and TRBJ2-1; tentatively, D is TRBD1 (5 bases). Trimming pared 3 bases from V and 0 bases from J, leaving 9 bases between. Germline CDR1 MNHEY, CDR2 SMNVEV (reference sequence). The CDR3 spans 15 residues. CDR3 sequence reads: CASSFGRVSYNEQFF. DNA of the CDR3: TGTGCCAGCAGTTTTGGCAGGGTCTCCTACAATGAGCAGTTCTTC.